Sequencing of this TCR beta chain was carried out in a study of read filtering for tumor transcriptome and immune sequencing. Overall study context: R-ISS stage counts were about 8 for I, roughly 15 for II, about seven for III.

This clonotype appeared a few times. Molecular barcoded adaptors covering alpha/delta and beta/gamma chains were used on 400 ng RNA. TCRdb processed the reads anew with MiXCR; each CDR3 protein has one entry. The sample shows tens of thousands of distinct CDR3 sequences, about 22% of them seen only once. The sample taken for sequencing was a population of CD138-negative cells sorted from bone marrow. The receptor's source is a donor at least 40 years old with multiple myeloma.

The CDR3 DNA reads TGTGCCAGCAGCCAAGATTCCCTACAAAGGGATGAGCAGTTCTTC. It yields the protein CASSQDSLQRDEQFF. The chain employs TRBV3-1 and TRBJ2-1, with D unclear. The germline CDR1 and CDR2 sequences are LGHDT and YNNKEL (reference sequence). The CDR3 extends over 15 amino acids. The V end lost 0 bases, the J end lost 8 bases, and 14 bases lay between the germline ends.